The T cell receptor (beta chain) under discussion was sequenced for a study of blood T cell repertoires in COVID-19. The overall study: The study drew acute and convalescent COVID-19 samples from the United States, Italy and Spain. In each case, the material was cDNA or gDNA derived from T cells, B-cell-depleted T cells, or PBMCs.

In the authors' workflow: Amplification of reference gene primers provided the estimated nucleated cell counts. Repertoires were generated with immunoSEQ multiplex PCR, while TCRdb's copy carries only in-frame clones and drops some. That table gives V, J and clone size, and the DNA gave D and trimming. Of approximately 150,000 clones in the sample, approximately 87% were seen once. CDR1 and CDR2 (germline): SGHRS, YFSETQ. This CDR3 region has 17 residues. V was clipped by 0 bases and J by 4 bases; unmatched bases: 10. Material: peripheral blood. The TCR comes from a woman between 65 and 79 years old with acute or convalescent COVID-19. This chain joins TRBV5-1 and TRBJ1-3; 7 bases fit TRBD1. The CDR3 reads CASSLAPGTANGNTIYF. CDR3 sequence (DNA): TGCGCCAGCAGCTTGGCCCCCGGGACAGCTAACGGAAACACCATATATTTT.